This T cell receptor beta chain is from a study of vaccination effects on CD4 cells after COVID-19. Germline loops: CDR1 SNHLY, CDR2 FYNNEI. V lost 8 bases to trimming and J lost 6 bases, with 5 bases between them. This CDR3 is built from 10 residues. Within the sample, this clone is medium-sized (0.01 to 0.1%). The antigen is undetermined. Following culture for about ten days, CD4+ T cells were isolated. Sequencing used immunoSEQ multiplex PCR; TCRdb keeps in-frame clones, though not all of them. The data show tens of thousands of clones, around four fifths seen once. This sequence was found in a human donor who had a prior SARS-CoV-2 infection. The V gene is TRBV2, the J gene TRBJ2-1, with D perhaps matching TRBD1 or TRBD2 (5 bases each). Sequenced material: CD4+ T cells from PBMCs cultured without peptide, taken before COVID-19 vaccination. CDR3 coding DNA: TGTGCCAGCGGGGGCAATGAGCAGTTCTTC. Translating it yields CASGGNEQFF.